This T cell receptor (beta chain) was identified during a study of cytomegalovirus exposure and HLA in healthy donors. Study-level results: According to reports, the classifier identified cytomegalovirus status with high specificity and sensitivity. Of the V segments, some could not be distinguished, including TRBV6-2 and TRBV6-3, and were excluded. Associated with cytomegalovirus, according to the listing, were 150 to 200 TCR beta chains. Most TCR sequences showed up rarely, but some public TCRs showed up in many donors.

The CDR3 sequence is 14 residues long. Per the germline V gene, CDR1 is SGHAT and CDR2 is FQNNGV. V lost 2 bases, J lost 5 bases, and 4 bases stayed unmatched. Remarks on this clone: Its target is not known.

The PCR made use of 60 Vbeta and 13 Jbeta primers. Profiled with immunoSEQ multiplex PCR; TCRdb holds only in-frame clones, not every one. The top ten clones hold about 2% of a sample with tens of thousands of clones, around 8% of them seen once. Sequencing was done on a sample of PBMCs. The TCR comes from a man aged 50-60 years in good health and CMV-seronegative. This chain connects TRBV11-2 to TRBJ1-2; TRBD1 agrees at 8 bases. CDR3 sequence (DNA): TGTGCCAGCAGCTTAACCGACAGGGGATATGGCTACACCTTC. Translation gives CASSLTDRGYGYTF.